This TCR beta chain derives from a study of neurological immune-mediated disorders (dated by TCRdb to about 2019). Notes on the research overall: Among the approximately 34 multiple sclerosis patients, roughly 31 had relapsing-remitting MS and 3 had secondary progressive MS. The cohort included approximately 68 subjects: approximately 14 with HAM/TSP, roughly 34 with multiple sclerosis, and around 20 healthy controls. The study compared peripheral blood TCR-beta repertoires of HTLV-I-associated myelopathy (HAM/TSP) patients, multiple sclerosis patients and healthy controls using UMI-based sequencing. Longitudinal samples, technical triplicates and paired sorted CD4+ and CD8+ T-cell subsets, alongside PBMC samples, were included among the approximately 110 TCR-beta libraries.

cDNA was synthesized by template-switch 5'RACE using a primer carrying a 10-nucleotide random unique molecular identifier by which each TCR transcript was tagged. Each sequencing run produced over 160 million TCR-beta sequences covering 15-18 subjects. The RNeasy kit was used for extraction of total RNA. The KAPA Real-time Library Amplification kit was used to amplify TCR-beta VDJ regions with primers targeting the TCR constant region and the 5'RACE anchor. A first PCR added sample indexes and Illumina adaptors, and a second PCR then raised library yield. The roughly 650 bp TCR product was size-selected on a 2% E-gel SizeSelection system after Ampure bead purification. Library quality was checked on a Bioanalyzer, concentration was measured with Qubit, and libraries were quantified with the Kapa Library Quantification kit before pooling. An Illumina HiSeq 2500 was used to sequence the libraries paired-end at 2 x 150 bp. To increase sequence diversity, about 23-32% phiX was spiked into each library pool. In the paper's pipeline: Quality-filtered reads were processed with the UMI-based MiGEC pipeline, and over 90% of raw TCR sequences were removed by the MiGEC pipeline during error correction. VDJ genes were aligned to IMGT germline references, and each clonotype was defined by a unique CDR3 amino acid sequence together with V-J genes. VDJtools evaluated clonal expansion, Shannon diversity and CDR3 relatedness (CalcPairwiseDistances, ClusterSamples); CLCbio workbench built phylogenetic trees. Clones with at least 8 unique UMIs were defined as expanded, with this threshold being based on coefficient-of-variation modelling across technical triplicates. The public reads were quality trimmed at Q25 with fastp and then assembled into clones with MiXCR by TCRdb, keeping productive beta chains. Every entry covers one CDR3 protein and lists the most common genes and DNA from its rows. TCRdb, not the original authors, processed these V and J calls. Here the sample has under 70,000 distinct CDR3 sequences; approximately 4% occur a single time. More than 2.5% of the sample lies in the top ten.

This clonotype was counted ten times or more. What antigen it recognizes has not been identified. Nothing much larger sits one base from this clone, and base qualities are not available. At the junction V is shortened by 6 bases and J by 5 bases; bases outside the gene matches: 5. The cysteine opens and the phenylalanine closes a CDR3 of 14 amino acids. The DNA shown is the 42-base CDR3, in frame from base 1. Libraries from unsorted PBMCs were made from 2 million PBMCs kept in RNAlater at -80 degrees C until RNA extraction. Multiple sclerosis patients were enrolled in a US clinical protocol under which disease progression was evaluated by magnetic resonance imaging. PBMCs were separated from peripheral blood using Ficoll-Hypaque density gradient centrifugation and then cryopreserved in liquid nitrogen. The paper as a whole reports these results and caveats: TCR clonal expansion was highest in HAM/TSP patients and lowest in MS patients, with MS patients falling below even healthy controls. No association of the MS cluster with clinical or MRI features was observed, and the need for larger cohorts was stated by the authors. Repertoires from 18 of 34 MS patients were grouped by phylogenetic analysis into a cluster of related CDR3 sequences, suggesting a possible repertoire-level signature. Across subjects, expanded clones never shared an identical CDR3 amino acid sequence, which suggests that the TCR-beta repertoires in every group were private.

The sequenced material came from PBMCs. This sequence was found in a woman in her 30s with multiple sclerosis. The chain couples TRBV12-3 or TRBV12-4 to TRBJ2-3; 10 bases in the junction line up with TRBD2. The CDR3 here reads CASRKRGGIDTQYF. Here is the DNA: TGTGCCAGCAGAAAGCGGGGGGGAATAGATACGCAGTATTTT.